Following are 2 T cell receptor beta chains from one sample sequenced in a study of technical replicates of blood from several donors. Clones were sequenced by immunoSEQ multiplex PCR, and TCRdb holds only the in-frame ones, with some missing. The sample lists some 74,000 clones; 95% to 98% were seen once. Sequencing was done on a sample of T cells isolated from PBMCs. The receptors shown here come from a human donor in good health.

This chain joins TRBV5-1 and TRBJ2-3; maybe TRBD1 (6 bases). The CDR3 is 15 amino acids. V gave up 3 bases and J gave up 0 bases, with 11 bases separating them. The germline V gene encodes CDR1 SGHRS and CDR2 YFSETQ. The CDR3, as DNA: TGCGCCAGCAGCTCGACAGGTGCTAGCACAGATACGCAGTATTTT. This codes for CASSSTGASTDTQYF.

The V call is TRBV4-2, the J call TRBJ2-1; TRBD2 agrees at 10 bases. Germline CDR1 and CDR2: LGHNA and YNFKEQ. Trimming removed 4 bases from V and 8 bases from J; junction bases left unmatched: 14. This CDR3 comprises 17 residues. The CDR3 coding sequence is TGTGCCAGCAGCCCTTACACCAGCGGGAGGGCCGGGGATGAGCAGTTCTTC. Residues: CASSPYTSGRAGDEQFF.